This entry lists 3 T cell receptor beta chains sequenced from one sample in a study of shared clonotypes between healthy human individuals. Only in-frame clones appear in the TCRdb table, and some are missing; sequencing was by immunoSEQ multiplex PCR. Of about 1 million clones in the sample, about three quarters were seen once. The sequenced sample consisted of memory CD4+ T cells sorted from blood. Subset specified: CD45RA-negative fraction. The receptor source for this set is a man aged 18 to 30 in good health.

The rearrangement uses TRBV4-3 and TRBJ2-3; 8 nucleotides align to TRBD1. The CDR3 covers 16 residues. Germline values: CDR1 LGHNA, CDR2 YSLEER. Trimming took 3 bases from V and 4 from J; bases not matched to a gene: 9. CDR3: CASSHEDRATADTQYF. The CDR3 nucleotides are TGCGCCAGCAGCCACGAGGACAGGGCCACGGCAGATACGCAGTATTTT.

This clone was counted a single time. The chain joins TRBV7-9 to TRBJ2-7, with TRBD1 identical over 7 bases. The CDR3 totals 15 residues. With 6 bases clipped from V and 4 bases from J, the junction kept 12 bases outside the gene matches. Per the germline V gene, CDR1 is SEHNR and CDR2 is FQNEAQ (reference sequence). The CDR3 nucleotides are TGTGCCAGCAGTTCGGACAGGACCTCTCCATACGAGCAGTACTTC. Translated: CASSSDRTSPYEQYF.

This clone came up a few times. The J gene is TRBJ1-6, the V gene TRBV4-3; no reliable D call. The V gene lost 3 bases and the J gene lost 7 bases, with 13 bases spanning the gap. Germline loops: CDR1 LGHNA, CDR2 YSLEER. The CDR3 is made up of 15 amino acids. In DNA, the CDR3 is TGCGCCAGCAGCCAGGCCGCCGGAATGAATTCACCCCTCCACTTT. It translates to CASSQAAGMNSPLHF.